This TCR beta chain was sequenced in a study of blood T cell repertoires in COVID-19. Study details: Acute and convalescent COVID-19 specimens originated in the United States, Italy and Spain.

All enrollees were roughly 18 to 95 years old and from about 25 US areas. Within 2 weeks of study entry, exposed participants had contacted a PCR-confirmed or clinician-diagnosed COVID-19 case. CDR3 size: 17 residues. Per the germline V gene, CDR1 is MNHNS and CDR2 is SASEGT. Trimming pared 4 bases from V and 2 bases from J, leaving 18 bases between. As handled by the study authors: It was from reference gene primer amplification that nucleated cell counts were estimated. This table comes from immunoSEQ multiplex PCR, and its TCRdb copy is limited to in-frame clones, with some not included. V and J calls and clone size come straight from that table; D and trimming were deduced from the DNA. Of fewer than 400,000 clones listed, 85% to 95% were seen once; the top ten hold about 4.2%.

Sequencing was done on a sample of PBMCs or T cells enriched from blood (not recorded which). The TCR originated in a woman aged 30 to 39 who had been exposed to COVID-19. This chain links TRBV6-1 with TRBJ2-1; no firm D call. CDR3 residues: CASSGYVRVMAYNEQFF. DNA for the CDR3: TGTGCCAGCAGTGGTTATGTTCGGGTCATGGCCTACAATGAGCAGTTCTTC.